This passage covers 30 T cell receptor beta chains from one sample sequenced in a study of blood T cell repertoires in COVID-19 (dated by TCRdb to the early 2020s). The library was built by means of the immunoSEQ multiplex PCR assay. The clones in this table, taken by TCRdb from immuneACCESS, are in-frame only. Not every clone is retained; where verified, under half of the shortfall comes from an unresolved V gene, and the cause of the rest is unknown. For this sample there are roughly 280,000 clones; 88% appear just once. 11% of the sample goes to the ten largest clones. Sequencing was done on a sample of peripheral blood. The source is a young woman with COVID-19, enrolled during active disease.

The chain is built from TRBV19 and TRBJ1-1, with D tentatively TRBD1 (6 bases). The CDR3 covers 16 residues. The germline gives CDR1 LNHDA, CDR2 SQIVND (reference sequence). V dropped 5 bases and J dropped 0 bases, with 16 bases sitting between them. CDR3 loop: CASSATGLRLNTEAFF. CDR3 DNA: TGTGCCAGTAGTGCCACAGGGTTGCGATTGAACACTGAAGCTTTCTTT. The variable domain in full, completed from reference TRBV19 and TRBJ1-1, reads DGGITQSPKYLFRKEGQNVTLSCEQNLNHDAMYWYRQDPGQGLRLIYYSQIVNDFQKGDIAEGYSVSREKKESFPLTVTSAQKNPTAFYLCASSATGLRLNTEAFFGQGTRLTVV.

This clone was counted once. The J gene is TRBJ2-2, the V gene TRBV7-9; D is unresolved. The CDR3 is 13 amino acids. Germline V gene data show CDR1 as SEHNR and CDR2 as FQNEAQ (reference sequence). Trimming left V 1 base short and J 5 bases short, with 5 bases between. Here the CDR3 reads CASSLDLTGELFF. CDR3 bases: TGTGCCAGCAGCTTAGATCTAACCGGGGAGCTGTTTTTT.

CDR3 region: CASSPQGKNEQFF. CDR3 in DNA: TGTGCCAGCAGTCCCCAGGGCAAGAATGAGCAGTTCTTC. The V and J genes are TRBV28 and TRBJ2-1; tentatively, D is TRBD1 (5 bases). The CDR3 has 13 amino acids. The germline gives CDR1 MDHEN, CDR2 SYDVKM. The V and J ends lost 5 bases and 7 bases respectively, with 12 bases between them.

This clone was counted only a few times. V gene TRBV2 combines with J gene TRBJ2-2; 11 bases align to TRBD1. Looked up from germline, CDR1 is SNHLY and CDR2 is FYNNEI. The junction had 2 bases not matched to a gene; V was cut back by 7 bases and J by 4 bases. The CDR3 consists of 14 residues. The CDR3 DNA reads as TGTGCCAGCACCGGGACAGGGGGCACCGGGGAGCTGTTTTTT. It specifies CASTGTGGTGELFF.

The rearrangement uses TRBV3-1 (or the pseudogene TRBV3-2) and TRBJ1-4; perhaps TRBD1 as D (5 bases). Germline V gives CDR1 LGHDT, CDR2 YNNKEL (reference sequence). There are 16 residues in the CDR3. The V end lost 0 bases, the J end lost 8 bases, and 16 bases lay between the germline ends. The CDR3 bases are TGTGCCAGCAGCCAAGATCTGGGCAGGGCCTGGGAAAAACTGTTTTTT. It translates to CASSQDLGRAWEKLFF.

This clone was picked up many times. The V call is TRBV6-5, the J call TRBJ1-5; a possible D gene is TRBD1 (6 bases). The germline V and J ends were trimmed by 6 bases and 4 bases, with 16 bases remaining between them. Germline loops: CDR1 MNHEY, CDR2 SVGAGI. The CDR3 covers 15 residues. CDR3 nucleotide sequence: TGTGCCAGCAGCCTGAGCTCAGGGGCTAATCAGCCCCAGCATTTT. Protein product: CASSLSSGANQPQHF.

CDR3 region: CASSPLAGAYEQYF. Written as DNA, the CDR3 is TGTGCCAGCAGCCCACTAGCGGGAGCCTACGAGCAGTACTTC. V usage is TRBV7-8 and J usage is TRBJ2-7, with TRBD2 matching 11 bases. The V segment lost 5 bases and the J segment 2 bases; nucleotides outside the gene matches: 2. This CDR3 comprises 14 residues. The V gene's germline CDR1 is SGHVS and CDR2 FQNEAQ.

This rearrangement joins TRBV3-1 (or the pseudogene TRBV3-2) to TRBJ2-5; weak D call: TRBD1 (5 bases). Germline V CDR1 and CDR2: LGHDT, YNNKEL (reference sequence). The germline V and J ends were trimmed by 0 bases and 4 bases, with 12 bases remaining between them. The CDR3 runs 15 residues. This CDR3 reads CASSQDGSRVETQYF. Here the CDR3 DNA reads TGTGCCAGCAGCCAAGATGGGTCCAGGGTAGAGACCCAGTACTTC.

This clone was seen once. This sequence joins TRBV30 and TRBJ1-3; D not resolved. Trimming shortened V by 2 bases and J by 4 bases, and 6 bases separated the two germline ends. This CDR3 has 12 residues. Germline loops: CDR1 GTSNPN, CDR2 SVGIG (reference sequence). CDR3 sequence (DNA): TGTGCCTGGAGTTCACAGGGAAACACCATATATTTT. Translation: CAWSSQGNTIYF. Looking up the rest from reference TRBV30 and TRBJ1-3 gives the full variable domain: SQTIHQWPATLVQPVGSPLSLECTVEGTSNPNLYWYRQAAGRGLQLLFYSVGIGQISSEVPQNLSASRPQDRQFILSSKKLLLSDSGFYLCAWSSQGNTIYFGEGSWLTVV.

With regard to this clone: Other DNA sequences of this sample code for an identical CDR3. V is TRBV19 and J is TRBJ1-1, with D hard to call. Germline V gene data show CDR1 as LNHDA and CDR2 as SQIVND (reference sequence). This CDR3 is built from 13 residues. V lost 4 bases and J lost 2, with 8 bases in between. The CDR3 protein is CASSTTVNTEAFF. Here the CDR3 DNA reads TGTGCCAGTAGTACAACAGTTAACACTGAAGCTTTCTTT.

There are a few counts of this clone. V gene TRBV7-2 combines with J gene TRBJ1-5, with unresolved D. Trimming shortened V by 0 bases and J by 1 base, and 4 bases separated the two germline ends. The germline gives CDR1 SGHTA, CDR2 FQGNSA. This CDR3 has 14 amino acids. The CDR3 DNA is TGTGCCAGCAGCTTAGCGGGCAGCAATCAGCCCCAGCATTTT. Translation: CASSLAGSNQPQHF.

The V and J genes are TRBV24-1 and TRBJ2-1, with 9 bases fitting TRBD2. The ends lost 1 base at V and 7 bases at J; junction bases unmatched: 13. The CDR3 sequence is 18 residues long. Per germline, CDR1 KGHDR and CDR2 SFDVKD. Here the CDR3 DNA reads TGTGCCACCAGTGATTTAATGGCCGGGACTAGCTCCCGAAATGAGCAGTTCTTC. This encodes CATSDLMAGTSSRNEQFF.

Notes on this clone: The sample holds other DNA sequences that translate to the same CDR3. This chain links TRBV7-9 with TRBJ2-2; D not certain. Deletions cut 1 base from V and 0 bases from J, with 6 bases between. The CDR3 is 15 amino acids. The germline V gene encodes CDR1 SEHNR and CDR2 FQNEAQ (reference sequence). CDR3 protein: CASSLGLANTGELFF. The CDR3 nucleotides are TGTGCCAGCAGCTTAGGGCTCGCGAACACCGGGGAGCTGTTTTTT.

The V and J genes are TRBV4-2 and TRBJ1-1; D is perhaps TRBD1 (5 bases). The CDR3 loop spans 12 amino acids. With 5 bases removed from V and 7 bases from J, the gap between germline ends came to 11 bases. Germline V gene lookup returns CDR1 LGHNA and CDR2 YNFKEQ. CDR3 region: CASSIKGFEAFF. CDR3 nucleotide sequence: TGTGCCAGCAGCATAAAGGGGTTTGAAGCTTTCTTT.

The chain carries TRBV2 and TRBJ1-6; 10 bases are shared with TRBD1. Germline V lookup: CDR1 SNHLY, CDR2 FYNNEI. V shed 5 bases and J 8 bases; nucleotides not matched to a gene: 12. The CDR3 extends over 17 amino acids. The CDR3 is CASSSDRGRVFHSPLHF. For the CDR3, the DNA is TGTGCCAGCAGTTCAGACAGGGGGCGCGTATTTCATTCACCCCTCCACTTT.

The chain is built from TRBV7-8 and TRBJ2-2, with a possible D match to TRBD2 (5 bases). V was clipped by 5 bases and J by 1 base, with 17 bases between them. There are 17 residues in the CDR3. Germline CDR1 reads SGHVS; CDR2 reads FQNEAQ. CDR3 coding DNA: TGTGCCAGCAGCCAAGTACGGGGTCGCGGGAACACCGGGGAGCTGTTTTTT. It specifies CASSQVRGRGNTGELFF.

The chain uses TRBV28 and TRBJ1-5; 7 bases agree with TRBD1. The CDR3 is 14 residues long. Germline trimming cut 6 bases from V and 2 bases from J; bases unmatched to any gene: 4. The germline V gene encodes CDR1 MDHEN and CDR2 SYDVKM. The CDR3 DNA follows: TGTGCCAGCAGAACCGACAGGGGCAATCAGCCCCAGCATTTT. Protein sequence: CASRTDRGNQPQHF.

V is TRBV19 and J is TRBJ1-1; D might be TRBD1 (6 bases). The V gene lost 5 bases and the J gene lost 0 bases, with 10 bases spanning the gap. Germline V gene lookup returns CDR1 LNHDA and CDR2 SQIVND (reference sequence). The CDR3 is made up of 14 amino acids. This chain's CDR3 is CASSFGTLNTEAFF. The CDR3 DNA follows: TGTGCCAGTAGTTTTGGGACACTGAACACTGAAGCTTTCTTT. The full variable domain, completed using reference TRBV19 and TRBJ1-1, is DGGITQSPKYLFRKEGQNVTLSCEQNLNHDAMYWYRQDPGQGLRLIYYSQIVNDFQKGDIAEGYSVSREKKESFPLTVTSAQKNPTAFYLCASSFGTLNTEAFFGQGTRLTVV.

The V call is TRBV18, the J call TRBJ2-7; D might be TRBD1 (7 bases). The CDR3 sequence is 17 residues long. Per germline, CDR1 KGHSH and CDR2 LQKENI. Trimming removed 4 bases from V and 1 base from J, with 20 bases in between. CDR3 in amino acids: CASSRQRQGGLSYEQYF. As DNA, the CDR3 is TGTGCCAGCTCACGTCAGAGGCAGGGGGGCCTTTCCTACGAGCAGTACTTC.

V gene TRBV5-4 combines with J gene TRBJ1-6; 8 bases line up with TRBD1. CDR1 and CDR2 (germline): SGHNT, YYREEE (reference sequence). V dropped 5 bases and J dropped 0; count of bases not matched to a gene: 10. The CDR3 sequence is 18 residues long. The CDR3 loop reads CASRFGTGGNSYNSPLHF. The CDR3 DNA follows: TGTGCCAGCAGATTCGGGACAGGAGGAAACTCCTATAATTCACCCCTCCACTTT.

The rearrangement uses TRBV4-3 and TRBJ1-4; TRBD1 matches at 8 bases. Trimming cost V 4 bases and J 7 bases; bases outside gene matches: 5. The V gene's germline CDR1 is LGHNA and CDR2 YSLEER. This CDR3 has 14 residues. As DNA, the CDR3 is TGCGCCAGCAGCCCGGGACAGGACCGTGAAAAACTGTTTTTT. This encodes CASSPGQDREKLFF.

This chain uses TRBV28 with TRBJ1-1; D unresolved. Deletions cut 3 bases from V and 3 bases from J, with 11 bases between. Germline V gives CDR1 MDHEN, CDR2 SYDVKM. The CDR3 extends over 14 amino acids. The CDR3 nucleotides read TGTGCCAGCAGTTTTATAGGAGAGTACACTGAAGCTTTCTTT. Translation: CASSFIGEYTEAFF. Complete variable domain (other parts from reference TRBV28 and TRBJ1-1): DVKVTQSSRYLVKRTGEKVFLECVQDMDHENMFWYRQDPGLGLRLIYFSYDVKMKEKGDIPEGYSVSREKKERFSLILESASTNQTSMYLCASSFIGEYTEAFFGQGTRLTVV.

The DNA of the CDR3 is TGCGCCAGCAGCCAAGATTTGTTTCTCAATGAGCAGTTCTTC. As protein: CASSQDLFLNEQFF. V usage is TRBV4-3 and J usage is TRBJ2-1; D gene unclear. Trimming stripped 0 bases from V and 6 bases from J, with 9 bases between. Germline CDR1 reads LGHNA; CDR2 reads YSLEER. The CDR3 length is 14 residues.

This clone was observed a handful of times. The rearrangement links TRBV27 to TRBJ2-5, with 7 positions matching TRBD1. The V segment lost 5 bases and the J segment 7 bases; nucleotides outside the gene matches: 13. In germline, CDR1 is MNHEY, CDR2 SMNVEV (reference sequence). This CDR3 contains 15 residues. The CDR3 here is CASSVGQTPRVTQYF. In nucleotides, the CDR3 is TGTGCCAGCAGTGTGGGACAGACCCCAAGAGTGACCCAGTACTTC.

This chain uses TRBV2 with TRBJ1-2; possible D gene TRBD1, 5 bases. The germline V gene encodes CDR1 SNHLY and CDR2 FYNNEI. The CDR3 totals 14 residues. Trimming left V 4 bases short and J 4 bases short, with 13 bases between. CDR3 DNA: TGTGCCAGCAGTGGGGAGGGGCGAGCCTATGGCTACACCTTC. Translation: CASSGEGRAYGYTF. Variable domain in full (rest from reference TRBV2 and TRBJ1-2): EPEVTQTPSHQVTQMGQEVILRCVPISNHLYFYWYRQILGQKVEFLVSFYNNEISEKSEIFDDQFSVERPDGSNFTLKIRSTKLEDSAMYFCASSGEGRAYGYTFGSGTRLTVV.

The rearrangement joins TRBV20-1 to TRBJ2-2; D gene ambiguous. This CDR3 has 13 residues. Germline CDR1 is DFQATT and CDR2 is SNEGSKA (reference sequence). The V end lost 3 bases, the J end lost 5 bases, and 10 bases lay between the germline ends. The chain's CDR3 is CSASLSATGELFF. The CDR3 coding sequence is TGCAGTGCTAGTCTTTCAGCGACCGGGGAGCTGTTTTTT.

The CDR3 DNA reads as TGTGCCAGCAGGGTGCGACAGGGAGTGAACACTGAAGCTTTCTTT. It translates to CASRVRQGVNTEAFF. The chain is built from TRBV2 and TRBJ1-1; 7 positions match TRBD1. There are 15 residues in the CDR3. With V trimmed by 6 bases and J by 0 bases, 7 bases remained unmatched. Germline assignment: CDR1 SNHLY and CDR2 FYNNEI.

The gene calls are TRBV19 and TRBJ2-7, with TRBD1 as a possible D gene (6 bases). V was cut by 8 bases and J by 4 bases, with 15 bases left in between. The CDR3 consists of 13 residues. The V gene's germline CDR1 is LNHDA and CDR2 SQIVND (reference sequence). The DNA for the CDR3 is TGTGCCAGTCGGGACAACGGTCCATACGAGCAGTACTTC. Residues: CASRDNGPYEQYF.

The chain has TRBV29-1 and TRBJ1-1; 9 bases match TRBD1. The CDR3 runs to 13 residues. V lost 4 bases to trimming and J lost 1 base; unmatched junction nucleotides: 1. Germline CDR1 SQVTM, CDR2 ANQGSEA. This CDR3 reads CSVGTGANTEAFF. The CDR3 DNA reads as TGCAGCGTTGGGACAGGGGCGAACACTGAAGCTTTCTTT.

The chain recombines TRBV2 with TRBJ2-7, with D perhaps matching TRBD2 (7 bases). The CDR3 runs to 15 residues. CDR1 is SNHLY, CDR2 FYNNEI, per germline. Trimming pared 1 base from V and 1 base from J, leaving 11 bases between. Here the CDR3 reads CASSEGAGASYEQYF. CDR3 nucleotides: TGTGCCAGCAGTGAAGGGGCGGGGGCTTCCTACGAGCAGTACTTC.